This T cell receptor beta chain was captured by sequencing in a study of blood T cell repertoires in COVID-19. The overall study: Collection of acute and convalescent COVID-19 samples took place in the United States, Italy and Spain. Sources were T cells, B-cell-depleted T cells, or PBMCs; the material itself was cDNA or gDNA.

V was trimmed by 2 bases and J by 0 bases, leaving 11 bases between them. The CDR3 consists of 16 residues. Germline V lookup: CDR1 MNHEY, CDR2 SMNVEV (reference sequence). Authors' methods: Estimates of nucleated cell counts were drawn from the amplification of reference gene primers. Clones were sequenced by immunoSEQ multiplex PCR, and TCRdb holds only the in-frame ones, with some missing. V, J and clone size are those of that table, while D and trimming were read from the DNA. The table has roughly 180,000 clones, 79% seen once. The sequence came from a woman in her sixties or seventies with COVID-19, enrolled during active disease. This rearrangement joins TRBV27 to TRBJ1-3; D is perhaps TRBD1 (5 bases). The source material was peripheral blood. DNA of the CDR3: TGTGCCAGCAGTTTACTCGGGGGGGACTCTGGAAACACCATATATTTT. Its protein product is CASSLLGGDSGNTIYF.